This T cell receptor beta chain was sequenced for a study of human T cells and chemical hapten exposure. The time point is: pre-sensitization, week 0. The treatment: therapeutic diphenylcyclopropenone sensitization with weekly scalp DPC. TCRdb passed the RACE reads through MiXCR, listing each CDR3 protein once. The table shows roughly 90,000 distinct CDR3 sequences, with roughly a tenth occurring only once. The CDR3 runs 13 residues. This sequence joins TRBV21-1 and TRBJ1-5; no DNA check was done on the table's D call, TRBD1. TRBV21-1 is a recognized pseudogene. The sample consisted of whole blood, taken in connection with sensitization to the hapten diphenylcyclopropenone (DPC). The clonotype was recovered from a woman between 40 and 55 years old with alopecia areata. Some clones in this sample may be carry-over from other donors' samples. The DNA for the CDR3 is TGTGCCAGCAGCACCCGACAGGGCCTCCGACCGCATTTT. Translating gives CASSTRQGLRPHF.